This paragraph reports one T cell receptor beta chain. In the source study's methods: Estimation of nucleated cell counts relied on the amplification of reference gene primers. Using immunoSEQ multiplex PCR, the repertoire was profiled, and TCRdb retains in-frame clones only, with some absent. The DNA gave D and trimming, while V, J and clone size come from that table. The sample contains some 150,000 clones, 70% to 80% of which appear only once. This CDR3 contains 15 residues. Unmatched junction bases numbered 4, after V lost 0 bases and J lost 1 base. Per the germline V gene, CDR1 is SGDLS and CDR2 is YYNGEE. This sample was taken from a study of blood T cell repertoires in COVID-19. As for the study in general: Spain, Italy and the United States supplied samples that represented acute and convalescent COVID-19.

The sequence was collected from a woman over 75 with active or convalescent COVID-19. The chain links TRBV9 to TRBJ2-7, with 7 bases lining up with TRBD1. Source material: peripheral blood. The CDR3 sequence: CASSVEGRGSYEQYF. CDR3 bases: TGTGCCAGCAGCGTAGAGGGCAGGGGGTCCTACGAGCAGTACTTC.